A single sample gave rise to the 17 T cell receptor beta chains below, sequenced in a study of cytomegalovirus exposure and HLA in healthy donors. Vbeta (60) and Jbeta (13) primers were used in the PCR. Using immunoSEQ multiplex PCR, the repertoire was profiled, and TCRdb retains in-frame clones only, with some absent. Among approximately 170,000 clones listed, about two thirds were seen once. The specimen was PBMCs. The receptors shown here come from a woman aged 18-30 years in good health and CMV-seropositive.

The genes are TRBV11-2 and TRBJ2-7, with 10 bases aligning to TRBD1. This CDR3 has 15 amino acids. Germline CDR1 and CDR2: SGHAT and FQNNGV. Trimming at V came to 1 base and at J to 4 bases, leaving 4 bases not matched to a gene. Here the CDR3 reads CASSLAPGQGYEQYF. For the CDR3, the DNA is TGTGCCAGCAGCTTAGCCCCGGGACAGGGGTACGAGCAGTACTTC.

The V gene is TRBV19, the J gene TRBJ2-3; D is uncertain. Germline V gene lookup returns CDR1 LNHDA and CDR2 SQIVND (reference sequence). Trimming left V 6 bases short and J 0 bases short, with 10 bases between. The CDR3 extends over 14 amino acids. Here the CDR3 reads CASSRLSSTDTQYF. In DNA, the CDR3 is TGTGCCAGTAGCCGACTGAGTAGCACAGATACGCAGTATTTT.

The chain carries TRBV7-8 and TRBJ1-1; a weak D match, TRBD1 (6 bases). The germline V and J ends were trimmed by 1 base and 5 bases, with 11 bases remaining between them. This CDR3 spans 14 amino acids. The germline gives CDR1 SGHVS, CDR2 FQNEAQ. This CDR3 reads CASSLGGQLTEAFF. Here the CDR3 DNA reads TGTGCCAGCAGCTTAGGCGGACAGTTAACTGAAGCTTTCTTT.

The V call is TRBV29-1, the J call TRBJ1-3; D gene uncertain. The CDR3 covers 13 residues. Trimming shortened V by 7 bases and J by 0 bases, and 10 bases separated the two germline ends. Germline V gene data show CDR1 as SQVTM and CDR2 as ANQGSEA. CDR3 in amino acids: CSARRDSGNTIYF. The CDR3 DNA follows: TGCAGCGCTCGACGGGACTCTGGAAACACCATATATTTT.

This rearrangement joins TRBV10-3 to TRBJ2-7; D is possibly TRBD2 (7 bases). There are 17 residues in the CDR3. Deletions cut 8 bases from V and 7 bases from J, with 30 bases between. The V gene's germline CDR1 is ENHRY and CDR2 SYGVKD. This chain's CDR3 is CAIRRDGLETGMGEQYF. Written as DNA, the CDR3 is TGTGCCATCCGAAGAGATGGACTAGAAACAGGGATGGGGGAGCAGTACTTC.

This chain joins TRBV27 and TRBJ2-5; TRBD1 matches 11 bases. The closer fit of TRBJ2-7 to the DNA end suggests the J call may be wrong. This CDR3 is built from 14 residues. Germline V gene data show CDR1 as MNHEY and CDR2 as SMNVEV (reference sequence). The CDR3 region is CASSWTGGVYEQYF. CDR3 coding DNA: TGTGCCAGCAGTTGGACAGGGGGCGTCTACGAGCAGTACTTC.

The J gene is TRBJ2-7, the V gene TRBV7-8, with D tentatively TRBD1 (7 bases). This CDR3 has 15 residues. CDR1 and CDR2 (germline): SGHVS, FQNEAQ. V was shortened by 7 bases and J by 5 bases, with 21 bases between the two germline ends. CDR3 nucleotides: TGTGCCAGCACCATTTACTCGGCCAGGGGGGACGAGCAGTACTTC. Translating it yields CASTIYSARGDEQYF.

The chain couples TRBV30 to TRBJ1-1; D is unresolved. The CDR3 is made up of 13 amino acids. Germline assignment: CDR1 GTSNPN and CDR2 SVGIG (reference sequence). V was clipped by 3 bases and J by 1 base, with 9 bases between them. CDR3 sequence: CAWRLAGNTEAFF. The CDR3 region has the DNA TGTGCCTGGAGATTAGCCGGGAACACTGAAGCTTTCTTT. Variable domain in full (rest from reference TRBV30 and TRBJ1-1): SQTIHQWPATLVQPVGSPLSLECTVEGTSNPNLYWYRQAAGRGLQLLFYSVGIGQISSEVPQNLSASRPQDRQFILSSKKLLLSDSGFYLCAWRLAGNTEAFFGQGTRLTVV.

V usage is TRBV11-3 and J usage is TRBJ2-7; D perhaps matches TRBD1 (5 bases). Germline V gene lookup returns CDR1 SGHNT and CDR2 YENEEA. Trimming removed 3 bases at V and 6 bases at J, with 21 bases between. CDR3 length equals 16 residues. CDR3 DNA: TGTGCCAGCAGCTTTGGGGATGAAGCCCCCACAGGCGAGCAGTACTTC. This translates into CASSFGDEAPTGEQYF.

There are a few counts of this clone. The chain links TRBV7-9 to TRBJ1-2, with a possible D match to TRBD1 (6 bases). Per germline, CDR1 SEHNR and CDR2 FQNEAQ (reference sequence). Trimming removed 1 base from V and 4 bases from J, with 13 bases in between. The CDR3 is 15 residues long. The CDR3 region is CASSLERTAGYGYTF. CDR3 nucleotide sequence: TGTGCCAGCAGCTTAGAAAGGACAGCAGGCTATGGCTACACCTTC.

The V and J genes are TRBV6-5 and TRBJ2-3; TRBD2 might be the D (6 bases). The V and J ends lost 6 bases and 2 bases respectively, with 15 bases between them. CDR1 is MNHEY and CDR2 is SVGAGI in the germline V gene. This CDR3 spans 15 amino acids. Written as DNA, the CDR3 is TGTGCCAGCAGCCAGGGAGGCGGGGTCACAGATACGCAGTATTTT. It encodes CASSQGGGVTDTQYF.

This clone was recorded a few times. The chain uses TRBV14 and TRBJ1-1, with D possibly matching TRBD1 (5 bases). Deletions cut 4 bases from V and 7 bases from J, with 13 bases between. Per germline, CDR1 SGHDN and CDR2 FVKESK. The CDR3 is made up of 13 amino acids. DNA for the CDR3: TGTGCCAGCAGCCGCCCCCCGACAGATGAAGCTTTCTTT. Amino acids: CASSRPPTDEAFF.

This clone has a single count. This chain links TRBV29-1 with TRBJ1-1; D perhaps matches TRBD1 (6 bases). With 2 bases removed from V and 6 bases from J, the gap between germline ends came to 10 bases. CDR3 length: 12 residues. Germline CDR1 and CDR2: SQVTM and ANQGSEA. The CDR3, as DNA: TGCAGCGTTGAATGGGGGGGGCCTGAAGCTTTCTTT. This encodes CSVEWGGPEAFF.

This clone appeared once. The V gene is TRBV30, the J gene TRBJ2-5; 12 nucleotides line up with TRBD1. Unmatched junction bases numbered 13, after V lost 4 bases and J lost 7 bases. Germline values: CDR1 GTSNPN, CDR2 SVGIG (reference sequence). This CDR3 contains 16 residues. In DNA form, the CDR3 reads TGTGCCTGGAAACACGATGGGACAGGGGGCAGGGGGACCCAGTACTTC. Its translation is CAWKHDGTGGRGTQYF.

The chain has TRBV13 and TRBJ2-5, with 8 bases matching TRBD1. J gave up 1 base and V 5 bases, and 3 bases lay outside the gene matches. Germline V lookup: CDR1 PRHDT, CDR2 FYEKMQ (reference sequence). The CDR3 sequence is 14 residues long. As DNA, the CDR3 is TGTGCCAGCAGCCAAACAGGGGGCCAAGAGACCCAGTACTTC. Translation: CASSQTGGQETQYF.

The chain combines TRBV27 with TRBJ2-5; TRBD1 aligns across 10 bases. CDR1 and CDR2 from the germline V gene are MNHEY and SMNVEV (reference sequence). Trimming removed 8 bases from V and 5 bases from J; junction bases left unmatched: 8. The CDR3 is 14 residues long. The CDR3 reads CASWDRGWGETQYF. The DNA of the CDR3 is TGTGCCAGCTGGGACAGGGGCTGGGGGGAGACCCAGTACTTC.

The V and J genes are TRBV7-2 and TRBJ1-1, with D possibly matching TRBD1 (5 bases). The V gene's germline CDR1 is SGHTA and CDR2 FQGNSA. The CDR3 contains 16 residues. V lost 6 bases, J lost 1 base, and 18 bases lay in between. The CDR3 DNA follows: TGTGCCAGCAGGAGACCCGGGCAGGGAAGGAACACTGAAGCTTTCTTT. Its translation: CASRRPGQGRNTEAFF.